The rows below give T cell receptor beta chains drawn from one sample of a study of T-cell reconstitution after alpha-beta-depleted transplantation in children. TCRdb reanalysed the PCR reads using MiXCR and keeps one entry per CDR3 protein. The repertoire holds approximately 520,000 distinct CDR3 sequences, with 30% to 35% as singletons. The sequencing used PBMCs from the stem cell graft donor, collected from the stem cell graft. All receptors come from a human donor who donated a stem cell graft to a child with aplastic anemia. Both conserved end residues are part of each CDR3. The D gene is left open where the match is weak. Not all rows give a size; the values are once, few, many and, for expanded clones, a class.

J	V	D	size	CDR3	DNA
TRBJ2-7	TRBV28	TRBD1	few	CASTHRHDRGHEQYF	TGTGCCAGCACTCACCGGCACGACAGGGGGCACGAGCAGTACTTC
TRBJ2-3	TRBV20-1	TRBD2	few	CSVTSGRATDTQYF	TGCAGTGTTACTAGCGGGAGAGCCACAGATACGCAGTATTTT
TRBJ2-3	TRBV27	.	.	CASRRRGSDTQYF	TGTGCCAGCAGAAGGAGGGGTTCAGATACGCAGTATTTT
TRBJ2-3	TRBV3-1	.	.	CASTHGGVPDTQYF	TGTGCCAGCACCCACGGAGGGGTTCCAGATACGCAGTATTTT
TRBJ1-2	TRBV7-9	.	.	CASSSTPATSPYGYTF	TGTGCCAGCAGTTCCACACCGGCGACATCTCCCTATGGCTACACCTTC
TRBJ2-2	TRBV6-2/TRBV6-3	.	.	CASSRRTVNTGELFF	TGTGCCAGCAGTCGAAGGACGGTGAACACCGGGGAGCTGTTTTTT
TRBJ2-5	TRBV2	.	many	CASSEGETQYF	TGCGCCAGCAGTGAGGGAGAGACCCAGTACTTC
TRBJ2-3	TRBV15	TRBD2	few	CASRLAGFTDTQYF	TGTGCCTCAAGACTAGCGGGGTTCACAGATACGCAGTATTTT
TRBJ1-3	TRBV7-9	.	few	CASSDTGSSGNTIYF	TGTGCCAGCAGTGACACAGGGAGCTCTGGAAACACCATATATTTT
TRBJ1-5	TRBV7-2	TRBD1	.	CASSLDRGWNQPQHF	TGTGCCAGCAGCCTGGACAGGGGATGGAATCAGCCCCAGCATTTT
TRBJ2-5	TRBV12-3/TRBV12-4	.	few	CASSSATHGQETQYF	TGTGCCAGCAGTTCCGCTACACACGGACAAGAGACCCAGTACTTC
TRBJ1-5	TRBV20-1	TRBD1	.	CSALRQGGYSNQPQHF	TGCAGTGCCCTAAGACAGGGGGGGTATAGCAATCAGCCCCAGCATTTT
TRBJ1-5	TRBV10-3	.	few	CAISERQENQPQHF	TGTGCCATCAGTGAAAGACAGGAGAATCAGCCCCAGCATTTT
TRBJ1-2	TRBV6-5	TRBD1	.	CASSSTTGTNYGYTF	TGTGCCAGCAGTTCCACGACAGGGACAAACTATGGCTACACCTTC
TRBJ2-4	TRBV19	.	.	CASSIAGTGGDIQYF	TGTGCCAGTAGTATAGCAGGAACTGGCGGAGACATTCAGTACTTC
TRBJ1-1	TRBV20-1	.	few	CSARRGHTEAFF	TGCAGTGCTAGGAGGGGTCACACTGAAGCTTTCTTT
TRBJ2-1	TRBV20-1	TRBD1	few	CSARQIGQGAWNEQFF	TGCAGTGCTAGACAAATTGGACAGGGGGCTTGGAATGAGCAGTTCTTC
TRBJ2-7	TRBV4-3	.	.	CASSHDWGDGRGSYEQYF	TGCGCCAGCAGCCACGATTGGGGGGATGGCAGGGGATCCTACGAGCAGTACTTC
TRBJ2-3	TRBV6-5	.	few	CASSYSVFTDTQYF	TGTGCCAGCAGTTACTCCGTGTTTACAGATACGCAGTATTTT
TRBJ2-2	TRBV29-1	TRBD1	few	CSASGQMNTGELFF	TGCAGCGCTTCGGGACAGATGAACACCGGGGAGCTGTTTTTT
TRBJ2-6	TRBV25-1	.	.	CASSELDSGANVLTF	TGTGCCAGCAGTGAATTGGACTCTGGGGCCAACGTCCTGACTTTC
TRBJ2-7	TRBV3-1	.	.	CASSQAGPRNRYEQYF	TGTGCCAGCAGCCAAGCTGGCCCCCGGAACCGCTACGAGCAGTACTTC
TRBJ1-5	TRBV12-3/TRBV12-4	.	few	CASSPQGEGNQPQHF	TGTGCCAGCAGTCCCCAGGGTGAGGGCAATCAGCCCCAGCATTTT
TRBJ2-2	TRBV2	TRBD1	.	CATGGTGLFTGELFF	TGTGCCACCGGGGGGACAGGGCTTTTCACCGGGGAGCTGTTTTTT
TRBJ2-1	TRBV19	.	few	CASSIGGKYNEQFF	TGTGCCAGTAGTATCGGGGGCAAATACAATGAGCAGTTCTTC
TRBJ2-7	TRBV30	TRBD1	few	CAWSEPPGQGRSYEQYF	TGTGCCTGGAGTGAGCCCCCCGGACAGGGACGCTCCTACGAGCAGTACTTC
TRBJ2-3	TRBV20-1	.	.	CSAYLYTDTQYF	TGCAGTGCTTACCTATACACAGATACGCAGTATTTT
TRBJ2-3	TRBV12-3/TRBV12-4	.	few	CASQWGTDTQYF	TGTGCCAGCCAGTGGGGCACAGATACGCAGTATTTT
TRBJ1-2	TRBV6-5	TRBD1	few	CASSYSIAQGAGGYTF	TGTGCCAGCAGTTACTCGATAGCGCAGGGGGCTGGTGGCTACACCTTC
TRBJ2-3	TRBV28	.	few	CASRGTPDTQYF	TGTGCCAGCAGAGGGACACCCGATACGCAGTATTTT
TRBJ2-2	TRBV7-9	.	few	CASSPRLSNTGELFF	TGTGCCAGCAGCCCCAGACTCTCGAACACCGGGGAGCTGTTTTTT
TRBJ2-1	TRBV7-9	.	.	CASSKSFAQGRNEQFF	TGTGCCAGCAGCAAATCCTTTGCCCAGGGTCGAAATGAGCAGTTCTTC
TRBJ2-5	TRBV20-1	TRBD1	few	CSATGDRGQETQYF	TGCAGTGCGACCGGGGACAGGGGACAAGAGACCCAGTACTTC
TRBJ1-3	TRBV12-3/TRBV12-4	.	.	CASSFANTIYF	TGTGCCAGCAGTTTCGCAAACACCATATATTTT
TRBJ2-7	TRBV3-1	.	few	CASSLRERKGEQYF	TGTGCCAGCAGCCTCCGGGAACGGAAGGGCGAGCAGTACTTC
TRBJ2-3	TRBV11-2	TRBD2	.	CASSFPFGREVSTDTQYF	TGTGCCAGCAGCTTCCCCTTCGGACGGGAGGTTAGCACAGATACGCAGTATTTT
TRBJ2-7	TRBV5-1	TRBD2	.	CASSLERVAGAIRYEQYF	TGCGCCAGCAGCTTGGAGCGGGTAGCGGGAGCCATTCGCTACGAGCAGTACTTC
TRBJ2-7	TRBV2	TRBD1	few	CASRKGQRYEQYF	TGTGCCAGCAGGAAGGGACAGCGCTACGAGCAGTACTTC
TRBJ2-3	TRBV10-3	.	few	CATKLRAATDTQYF	TGTGCCACCAAATTAAGGGCCGCCACAGATACGCAGTATTTT
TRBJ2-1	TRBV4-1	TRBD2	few	CASSQDIRTSGSSYNEQFF	TGCGCCAGCAGCCAAGACATCCGGACTAGCGGGAGCTCCTACAATGAGCAGTTCTTC
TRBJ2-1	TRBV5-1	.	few	CASSSNSGINEQFF	TGCGCCAGCAGCTCAAATAGCGGAATCAATGAGCAGTTCTTC
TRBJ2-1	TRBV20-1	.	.	CSARDRKGGEQFF	TGCAGTGCTAGAGATCGGAAGGGGGGTGAGCAGTTCTTC
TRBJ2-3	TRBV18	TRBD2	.	CASSGTSGVTDTQYF	TGTGCCAGCTCTGGGACTAGCGGAGTCACAGATACGCAGTATTTT
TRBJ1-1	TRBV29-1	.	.	CSVGVRTSTEAFF	TGCAGCGTGGGGGTTCGCACCTCTACTGAAGCTTTCTTT
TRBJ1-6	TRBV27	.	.	CASSPDQQAQNSPLHF	TGTGCCAGCAGCCCAGACCAACAGGCGCAGAATTCACCCCTCCACTTT
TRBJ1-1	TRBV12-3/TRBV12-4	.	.	CASTITGATEAFF	TGTGCCAGCACCATCACGGGGGCCACTGAAGCTTTCTTT
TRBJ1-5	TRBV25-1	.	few	CASSGESNQPQHF	TGTGCCAGCAGTGGGGAAAGCAATCAGCCCCAGCATTTT
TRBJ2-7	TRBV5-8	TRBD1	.	CASSSGSGTGMPYEQYF	TGTGCCAGCAGCTCGGGGTCTGGGACAGGGATGCCCTACGAGCAGTACTTC
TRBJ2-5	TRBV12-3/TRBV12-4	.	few	CASAGTTQYF	TGTGCCAGCGCAGGGACAACCCAGTACTTC
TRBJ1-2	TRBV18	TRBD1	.	CASSTTGLGVGYTF	TGTGCCAGCTCAACGACAGGGCTGGGGGTTGGCTACACCTTC
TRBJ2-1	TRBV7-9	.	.	CASSWAGTHNEQFF	TGTGCCAGCAGCTGGGCCGGGACACACAATGAGCAGTTCTTC
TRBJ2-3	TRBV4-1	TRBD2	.	CASSQAGAGGTDTQYF	TGCGCCAGCAGCCAAGCGGGAGCGGGAGGCACAGATACGCAGTATTTT
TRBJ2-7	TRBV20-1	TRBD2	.	CSVGGSTEQYF	TGCAGTGTGGGGGGGTCCACCGAGCAGTACTTC
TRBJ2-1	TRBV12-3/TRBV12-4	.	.	CASSLGAPYNEQFF	TGTGCCAGCAGTTTAGGGGCGCCCTACAATGAGCAGTTCTTC
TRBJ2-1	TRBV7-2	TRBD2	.	CASSLQGTSGHNEQFF	TGTGCCAGCAGCCTCCAAGGGACTAGCGGTCACAATGAGCAGTTCTTC
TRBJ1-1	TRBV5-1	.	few	CASRGNAGGTEAFF	TGCGCCAGCAGGGGCAATGCGGGGGGCACTGAAGCTTTCTTT
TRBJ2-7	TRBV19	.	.	CASSISPGNYEQYF	TGTGCCAGTAGTATATCACCCGGAAACTACGAGCAGTACTTC